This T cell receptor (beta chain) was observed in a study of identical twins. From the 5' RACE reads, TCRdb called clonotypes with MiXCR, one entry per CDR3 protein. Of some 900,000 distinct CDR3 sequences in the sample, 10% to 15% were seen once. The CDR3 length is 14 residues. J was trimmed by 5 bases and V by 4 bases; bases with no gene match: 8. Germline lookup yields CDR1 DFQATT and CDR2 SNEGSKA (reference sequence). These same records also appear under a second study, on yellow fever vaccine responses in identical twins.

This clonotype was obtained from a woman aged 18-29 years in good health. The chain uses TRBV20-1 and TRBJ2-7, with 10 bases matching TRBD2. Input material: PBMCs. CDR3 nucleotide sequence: TGCAGTGCTATTAGCGGGGGGCTGAGGGACGAGCAGTACGTC. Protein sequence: CSAISGGLRDEQYV.